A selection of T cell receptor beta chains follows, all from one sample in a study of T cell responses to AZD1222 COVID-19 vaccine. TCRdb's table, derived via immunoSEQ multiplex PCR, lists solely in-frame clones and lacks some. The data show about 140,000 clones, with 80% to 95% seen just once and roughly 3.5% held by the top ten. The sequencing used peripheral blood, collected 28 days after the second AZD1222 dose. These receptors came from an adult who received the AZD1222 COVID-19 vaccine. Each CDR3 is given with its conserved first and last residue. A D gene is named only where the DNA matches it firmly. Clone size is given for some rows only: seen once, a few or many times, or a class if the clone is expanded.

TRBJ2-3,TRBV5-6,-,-,CASSLGLDTQYF,TGTGCCAGCAGCTTGGGGCTCGATACGCAGTATTTT
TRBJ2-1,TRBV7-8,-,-,CASSLNNEQFF,TGTGCCAGCAGCCTGAATAATGAGCAGTTCTTC
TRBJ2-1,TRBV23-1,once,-,CASIPPHNEQFF,TGCGCCAGCATACCCCCCCACAATGAGCAGTTCTTC
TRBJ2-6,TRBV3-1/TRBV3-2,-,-,CASRRQDLGLGSGANVLTF,TGTGCCAGCAGGCGACAAGACCTAGGATTGGGCTCTGGGGCCAACGTCCTGACTTTC
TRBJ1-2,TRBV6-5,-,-,CASSPAPNYGYTF,TGTGCCAGCAGCCCCGCCCCTAACTATGGCTACACCTTC
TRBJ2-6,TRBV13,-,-,CASSLVAQGSGANVLTF,TGTGCCAGCAGCTTAGTTGCACAGGGCTCTGGGGCCAACGTCCTGACTTTC
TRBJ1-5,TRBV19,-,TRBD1,CASSPRGQDNQPQHF,TGTGCCAGTAGTCCGCGGGGACAGGACAATCAGCCCCAGCATTTT
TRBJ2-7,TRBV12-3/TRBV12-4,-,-,CASSLRYGHEQYF,TGTGCCAGCAGTCTCCGGTACGGCCACGAGCAGTACTTC
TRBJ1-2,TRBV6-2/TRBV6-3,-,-,CASSYRSYGYTF,TGTGCCAGCAGTTATCGGAGCTATGGCTACACCTTC
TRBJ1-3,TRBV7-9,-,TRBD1,CASSPQLGQGPSGNTIYF,TGTGCCAGCAGCCCCCAGTTGGGACAGGGGCCCTCTGGAAACACCATATATTTT
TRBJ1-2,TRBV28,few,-,CASSFRPVFYGYTF,TGTGCCAGCAGTTTTCGGCCGGTTTTCTATGGCTACACCTTC
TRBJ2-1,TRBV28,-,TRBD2,CASKKGLAGVMNFYNEQFF,TGTGCCAGCAAAAAGGGACTAGCGGGAGTCATGAATTTCTACAATGAGCAGTTCTTC
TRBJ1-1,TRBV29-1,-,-,CSVGGGMNTEAFF,TGCAGCGTTGGGGGGGGCATGAACACTGAAGCTTTCTTT
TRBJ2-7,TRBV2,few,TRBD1,CASSLNNRAGTVYEQYF,TGTGCCAGCAGCCTTAATAATCGGGCCGGGACAGTCTACGAGCAGTACTTC
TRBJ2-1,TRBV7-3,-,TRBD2,CASSSQTTSVPGQEQFF,TGTGCCAGCAGCTCCCAAACGACTAGCGTGCCCGGCCAGGAGCAGTTCTTC
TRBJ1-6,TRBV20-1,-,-,CSARSEGTLHF,TGCAGTGCACGATCAGAGGGCACGCTCCACTTT
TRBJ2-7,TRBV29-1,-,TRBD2,CSVLAGAYEQYF,TGCAGCGTTCTAGCGGGAGCTTACGAGCAGTACTTC
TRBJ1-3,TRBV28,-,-,CASTQGTRNTIYF,TGTGCCAGCACCCAGGGGACAAGAAACACCATATATTTT
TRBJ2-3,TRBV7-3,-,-,CASSQLPHTDTQYF,TGTGCCAGCAGCCAACTCCCCCACACAGATACGCAGTATTTT
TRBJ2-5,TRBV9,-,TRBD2,CASSVSSGSGETQYF,TGTGCCAGCAGCGTATCTAGCGGGAGTGGCGAGACCCAGTACTTC
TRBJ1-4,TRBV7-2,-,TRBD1,CASSQGQGREKLFF,TGTGCCAGCAGCCAAGGACAGGGGCGCGAAAAACTGTTTTTT
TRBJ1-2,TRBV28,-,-,CASRNRGSPHGYTF,TGTGCCAGCAGGAATAGGGGGTCCCCCCATGGCTACACCTTC
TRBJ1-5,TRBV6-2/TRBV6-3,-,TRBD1,CASSSDRGDYMGNQPQHF,TGTGCCAGCAGTTCAGACAGGGGCGACTATATGGGCAATCAGCCCCAGCATTTT
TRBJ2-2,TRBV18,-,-,CASSPPAYSTGELFF,TGTGCCAGCTCACCACCGGCCTACTCCACCGGGGAGCTGTTTTTT
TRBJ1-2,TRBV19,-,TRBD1,CASSLNPGQGFGYTF,TGTGCCAGTAGTCTAAATCCGGGACAGGGGTTCGGCTACACCTTC
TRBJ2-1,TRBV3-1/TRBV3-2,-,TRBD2,CASSHSSGSVNEQFF,TGTGCCAGCAGCCATTCTAGCGGGAGTGTGAATGAGCAGTTCTTC
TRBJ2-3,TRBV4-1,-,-,CASSLTITDTQYF,TGCGCCAGCAGCCTGACAATCACAGATACGCAGTATTTT
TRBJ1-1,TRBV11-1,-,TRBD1,CASSIRTGNTEAFF,TGTGCCAGCAGCATTCGGACAGGGAACACTGAAGCTTTCTTT
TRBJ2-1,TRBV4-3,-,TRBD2,CASSQLLLAGKTLPSSYNEQFF,TGCGCCAGCAGCCAACTTCTTCTAGCGGGCAAAACCCTACCGAGCTCCTACAATGAGCAGTTCTTC
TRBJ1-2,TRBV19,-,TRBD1,CASSTLDRGANYGYTF,TGTGCCAGTAGTACCCTCGACAGGGGAGCTAACTATGGCTACACCTTC
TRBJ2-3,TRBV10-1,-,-,CASSEGVADTQYF,TGCGCCAGCAGTGAGGGGGTCGCAGATACGCAGTATTTT
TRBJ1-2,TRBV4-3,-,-,CASSQGGSDHGYTF,TGCGCCAGCAGCCAAGGAGGCAGCGATCATGGCTACACCTTC
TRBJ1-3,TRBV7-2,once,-,CASSPFSGNTIYF,TGTGCCAGCAGCCCCTTCTCTGGAAACACCATATATTTT
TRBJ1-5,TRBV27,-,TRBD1,CASRKTGADNQPQHF,TGTGCCAGCAGAAAAACAGGGGCCGACAATCAGCCCCAGCATTTT
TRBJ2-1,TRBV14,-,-,CASSPYTSSGNEQFF,TGTGCCAGCAGCCCCTATACTAGTTCAGGCAATGAGCAGTTCTTC
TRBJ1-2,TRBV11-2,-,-,CASSPGGGNYGYTF,TGTGCCAGCAGCCCCGGGGGAGGGAATTATGGCTACACCTTC
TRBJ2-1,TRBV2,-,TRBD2,CASRETSGSSYNEQFF,TGTGCCAGCAGGGAGACTAGCGGGAGCTCCTACAATGAGCAGTTCTTC
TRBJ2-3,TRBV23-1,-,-,CASGGESTDTQYF,TGCGCTTCCGGCGGGGAAAGCACAGATACGCAGTATTTT
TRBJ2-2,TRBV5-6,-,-,CASSPPRGRANTGELFF,TGTGCCAGCAGCCCTCCGCGGGGAAGGGCGAACACCGGGGAGCTGTTTTTT
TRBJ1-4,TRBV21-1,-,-,CASSTRTTTNEKLFF,TGTGCCAGCAGCACGAGGACTACAACTAATGAAAAACTGTTTTTT
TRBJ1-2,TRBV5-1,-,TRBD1,CASSLEGAGYGYTF,TGCGCCAGCAGCTTGGAGGGGGCTGGGTATGGCTACACCTTC
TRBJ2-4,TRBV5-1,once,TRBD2,CASSLEAGGGLLAKNIQYF,TGCGCCAGCAGCTTGGAGGCGGGAGGGGGACTTCTAGCCAAAAACATTCAGTACTTC
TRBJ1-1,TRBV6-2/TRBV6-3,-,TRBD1,CASSYSDRGFGEAFF,TGTGCCAGCAGTTACAGTGACAGGGGGTTTGGTGAAGCTTTCTTT
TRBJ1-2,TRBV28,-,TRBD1,CASSGTRTGAYGYTF,TGTGCCAGCAGTGGGACTAGAACAGGGGCCTATGGCTACACCTTC
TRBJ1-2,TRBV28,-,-,CASSLAGRVLGYGYTF,TGTGCCAGCAGTTTAGCAGGACGGGTTCTTGGCTATGGCTACACCTTC
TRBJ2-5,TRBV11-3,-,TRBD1,CASSFQSRDRGEDQETQYF,TGTGCCAGCAGCTTCCAGTCCCGGGACAGGGGCGAGGATCAAGAGACCCAGTACTTC
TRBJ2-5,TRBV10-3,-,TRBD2,CAISEPLPTSGQETQYF,TGTGCCATCAGTGAACCCCTCCCCACTAGCGGGCAAGAGACCCAGTACTTC